Described below is a single T cell receptor beta chain sequence and its context. Its antigen remains unknown. Each sample provided at least 5.5 micrograms of extracted total RNA. These data belong to a study of blood T cells in healthy people across ages. General observations from the study: Bulk PBMC profiling left naive and antigen-experienced comparisons inconclusive.

The germline V gene has CDR1 SGHDT and CDR2 YYEEEE. The CDR3 has 18 amino acids. V lost 4 bases, J lost 0 bases, and 7 bases stayed unmatched. The use of a sample-barcoded 5' primer and a J-beta primer mix characterized a second PCR of roughly 7 to 11 cycles. TCRdb reprocessed the 5' RACE reads with MiXCR, giving one entry per CDR3 protein. The repertoire consists of 1.5 million to 2 million distinct CDR3 sequences, with approximately 32% occurring once and the leading ten covering around 11%. Sample: blood. V and J are TRBV5-6 and TRBJ1-4; TRBD1 agrees at 12 bases. The receptor's source is a woman aged 25-40 years in good health. The CDR3 sequence is CASSPRDRGPATNEKLFF. The CDR3 coding sequence is TGTGCCAGCAGCCCTAGGGACAGGGGGCCGGCAACTAATGAAAAACTGTTTTTT.